One T cell receptor beta chain is described in this entry. What it binds is unknown. The CDR3 extends 3 residues past the end of the read, so its final part is completed from the germline J gene. The data belong to a study of T cells in women clearing cervical HPV infection. Study-level information: HLA type stays a possible confounder, typing being limited. Notes on the study in general: Controls had more TRBV6-7 (around 0.15%) than cases (approximately 0.11%). Timing of associations relative to infection is unclear; T-cell subsets were not isolated.

The assay was immunoSEQ multiplex PCR, and TCRdb's table has in-frame clones only and misses some. The sample has roughly 12,000 clones. Germline CDR1 SGHTA, CDR2 FQGTGA. This CDR3 comprises 16 residues. J gave up 4 bases and V 5 bases, and 4 bases lay outside the gene matches. The sequencing sample was made of blood buffy coat. The chain uses TRBV7-3 and TRBJ2-1, with 14 bases lining up with TRBD2. This clonotype originated in a woman between 18 and 70 years old with a cervical HPV16 infection that either progressed to CIN3+ or cleared (not recorded which). Incomplete CDR3 DNA: TGTGCCAGCAGCCGTGGACTAGCGGGGGGATACAATGAG. Translation: CASSRGLAGGYNE. The CDR3 as a whole reads CASSRGLAGGYNEQFF.